This TCR beta chain was sequenced for a study of blood T cell repertoires in COVID-19. Study background: Researchers got acute and convalescent COVID-19 samples from the United States, Italy and Spain.

In germline, CDR1 is SNHLY, CDR2 FYNNEI. The V gene lost 4 bases and the J gene lost 0 bases, with 10 bases spanning the gap. The CDR3 has 14 amino acids. TCRdb keeps only in-frame clones here, not all; method: immunoSEQ multiplex PCR. Here the sample spans about 35,000 clones, 80% being singletons. The chain has TRBV2 and TRBJ2-7; D is unresolved. This clonotype originated in a woman in her 70s with acute or convalescent COVID-19. What was sequenced was peripheral blood. In nucleotides, the CDR3 is TGTGCCAGCAGTGTTTTGACACTCTCCTACGAGCAGTACTTC. It translates to CASSVLTLSYEQYF.